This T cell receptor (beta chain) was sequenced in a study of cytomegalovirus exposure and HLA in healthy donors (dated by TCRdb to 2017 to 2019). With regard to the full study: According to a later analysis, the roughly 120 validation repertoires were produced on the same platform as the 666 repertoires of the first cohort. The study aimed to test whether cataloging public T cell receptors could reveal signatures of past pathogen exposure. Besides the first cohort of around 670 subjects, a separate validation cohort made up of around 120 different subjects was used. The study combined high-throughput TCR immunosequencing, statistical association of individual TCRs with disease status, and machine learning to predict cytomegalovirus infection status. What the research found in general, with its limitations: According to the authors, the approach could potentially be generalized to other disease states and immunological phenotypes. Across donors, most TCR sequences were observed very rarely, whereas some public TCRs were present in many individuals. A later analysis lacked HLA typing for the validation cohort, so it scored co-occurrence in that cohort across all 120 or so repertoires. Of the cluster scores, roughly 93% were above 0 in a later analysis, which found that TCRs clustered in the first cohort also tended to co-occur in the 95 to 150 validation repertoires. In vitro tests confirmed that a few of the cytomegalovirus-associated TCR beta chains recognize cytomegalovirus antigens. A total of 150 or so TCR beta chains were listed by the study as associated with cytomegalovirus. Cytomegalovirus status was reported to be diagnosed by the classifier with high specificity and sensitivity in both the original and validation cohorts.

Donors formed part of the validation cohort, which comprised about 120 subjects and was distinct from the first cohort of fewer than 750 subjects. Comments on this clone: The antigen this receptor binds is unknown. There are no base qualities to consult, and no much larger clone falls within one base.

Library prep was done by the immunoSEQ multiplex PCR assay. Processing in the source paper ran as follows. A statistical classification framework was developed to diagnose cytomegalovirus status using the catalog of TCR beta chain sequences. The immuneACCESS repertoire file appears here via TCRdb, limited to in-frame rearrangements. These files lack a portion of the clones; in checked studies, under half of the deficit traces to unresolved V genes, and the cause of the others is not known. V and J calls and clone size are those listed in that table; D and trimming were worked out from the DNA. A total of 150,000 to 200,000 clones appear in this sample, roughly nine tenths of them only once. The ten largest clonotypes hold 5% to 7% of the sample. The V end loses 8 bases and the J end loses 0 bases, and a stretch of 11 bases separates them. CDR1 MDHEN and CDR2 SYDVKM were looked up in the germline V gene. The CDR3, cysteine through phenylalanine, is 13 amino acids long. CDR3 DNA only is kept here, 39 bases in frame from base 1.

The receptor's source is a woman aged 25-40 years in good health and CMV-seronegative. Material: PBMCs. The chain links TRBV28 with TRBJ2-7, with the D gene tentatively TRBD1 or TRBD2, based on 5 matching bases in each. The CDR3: CASAVGASYEQYF. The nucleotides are TGTGCCAGCGCGGTCGGGGCCTCCTACGAGCAGTACTTC.